This entry lists 5 T cell receptor beta chains sequenced from one sample in a study of blood T cell repertoires in COVID-19. The repertoire was sequenced with immunoSEQ multiplex PCR; TCRdb's copy has only in-frame clones and lacks some. The sample has 70,000 to 100,000 clones, 75% to 90% seen once. What was sequenced was peripheral blood. Every receptor here comes from a human donor in a cohort sampled during active COVID-19.

The chain carries TRBV28 and TRBJ2-7, with 7 bases matching TRBD2. The CDR3 loop spans 14 amino acids. The J segment lost 2 bases and the V segment lost 5 bases, leaving 6 bases of the junction unmatched. Germline loops: CDR1 MDHEN, CDR2 SYDVKM. CDR3 nucleotide sequence: TGTGCCAGCAGTGTGGGGGGGGGACCCTACGAGCAGTACTTC. Amino acid sequence: CASSVGGGPYEQYF.

The CDR3 DNA sequence: TGTGCCAGCAGTGCCGACAGGGCGGGGTACACCGGGGAGCTGTTTTTT. Translating it yields CASSADRAGYTGELFF. The chain uses TRBV2 and TRBJ2-2, with a tentative D call TRBD1 (7 bases). The V gene lost 4 bases and the J gene lost 3 bases, with 15 bases spanning the gap. Germline loops: CDR1 SNHLY, CDR2 FYNNEI. The CDR3 is 16 residues long.

As regards this clone: The junction and the germline gene differ at one end; a read error may be behind it. The chain links TRBV2 to TRBJ2-1; 7 positions match TRBD2. The CDR3 spans 13 residues. Germline V gives CDR1 SNHLY, CDR2 FYNNEI. CDR3 protein: CASRLAESNELFF. The CDR3 nucleotides read TGTGCCAGCAGGCTAGCGGAATCCAATGAGCTGTTCTTC. Looking up the rest from reference TRBV2 and TRBJ2-1 gives the full variable domain: EPEVTQTPSHQVTQMGQEVILRCVPISNHLYFYWYRQILGQKVEFLVSFYNNEISEKSEIFDDQFSVERPDGSNFTLKIRSTKLEDSAMYFCASRLAESNELFFGPGTRLTVL.

This sequence joins TRBV6-1 and TRBJ1-5; the D gene is possibly TRBD1 (5 bases). CDR3 length: 15 amino acids. The V and J ends lost 0 bases and 7 bases respectively, with 13 bases between them. Germline V gene lookup returns CDR1 MNHNS and CDR2 SASEGT. The CDR3 DNA sequence: TGTGCCAGCAGTGAAGCAGACGGGGGTTGGCAGCCCCAGCATTTT. Translation gives CASSEADGGWQPQHF.

The rearrangement links TRBV27 to TRBJ2-3; tentative D call: TRBD2 (5 bases). The CDR3 has 14 residues. Deletions cut 2 bases from V and 6 bases from J, with 12 bases between. Germline CDR1 is MNHEY and CDR2 is SMNVEV (reference sequence). This CDR3 is CASSLGVGVDTQYF. The DNA for the CDR3 is TGTGCCAGCAGTTTAGGGGTCGGGGTGGATACGCAGTATTTT.